This T cell receptor (beta chain) is from a study of blood T cell repertoires in COVID-19. Study overall: Acute-phase and convalescent COVID-19 samples originated in the United States, Italy and Spain. T cells, B-cell-depleted T cells, or PBMCs provided the cDNA or gDNA that served as material.

In the original processing: Amplification with reference gene primers provided the estimates of nucleated cell counts. This table comes from immunoSEQ multiplex PCR, and its TCRdb copy is limited to in-frame clones, with some not included. Clone size and the V and J calls come from that table; the DNA yielded D and trimming. The sample includes around 150,000 clones, roughly nine tenths of them seen just once. Germline V gives CDR1 SGHRS, CDR2 YFSETQ. This CDR3 has 12 amino acids. The V end lost 0 bases, the J end lost 8 bases, and 8 bases lay between the germline ends. Sequencing input: peripheral blood. This clonotype was obtained from a man in his 60s with acute or convalescent COVID-19. This chain connects TRBV5-1 to TRBJ1-2; D unresolved. The CDR3 spells CASSLAVGGYTF. The DNA for the CDR3 is TGCGCCAGCAGCTTGGCCGTCGGGGGCTACACCTTC.